The rows below give T cell receptor beta chains drawn from one sample of a study of blood T cell repertoires in COVID-19. The assay was immunoSEQ multiplex PCR, and TCRdb's table has in-frame clones only and misses some. The sample has approximately 290,000 clones, approximately 85% seen once. Sequenced: PBMCs or T cells enriched from blood (not recorded which). These TCRs come from a woman in her 30s who had recovered from COVID-19. Each CDR3 is given with its conserved first and last residue. D genes are given only for firm matches. Expanded clones are given a class, and other clones once, few, many or no size at all.

d_gene	abundance	j_gene	v_gene	CDR3aa	CDR3nt
-	-	TRBJ1-6	TRBV28	CASSFPGPLTENSPLHF	TGTGCCAGCAGTTTTCCTGGCCCTTTGACAGAAAATTCACCCCTCCACTTT
-	-	TRBJ2-1	TRBV7-3	CASSSSGFRNEQFF	TGTGCCAGCAGTTCCAGCGGGTTCCGCAATGAGCAGTTCTTC
TRBD1	few	TRBJ1-3	TRBV6-1	CASSEAGQGNTIYF	TGTGCCAGCAGTGAAGCGGGACAGGGAAACACCATATATTTT
TRBD1	-	TRBJ1-1	TRBV20-1	CSAPRTGKAFF	TGCAGTGCCCCAAGGACAGGAAAAGCTTTCTTT
-	-	TRBJ2-1	TRBV6-2/TRBV6-3	CASSTTGTYTYNEQFF	TGTGCCAGCAGTACAACCGGGACTTACACCTACAATGAGCAGTTCTTC
-	-	TRBJ2-7	TRBV15	CATSKEPGLAFYEQYF	TGTGCCACCAGCAAAGAGCCTGGACTTGCATTCTACGAGCAGTACTTC
-	-	TRBJ1-2	TRBV12-3/TRBV12-4	CASSLTGLYGYTF	TGTGCCAGCAGTTTAACCGGACTCTATGGCTACACCTTC
TRBD2	-	TRBJ2-5	TRBV7-2	CASSLRGRGGSETQYF	TGTGCCAGCAGCTTGCGTGGGCGGGGGGGCAGTGAGACCCAGTACTTC
-	-	TRBJ1-4	TRBV7-9	CASSLGQRNEKLFF	TGTGCCAGCAGCTTAGGACAGAGAAATGAAAAACTGTTTTTT
-	-	TRBJ2-5	TRBV5-1	CASSLRGQYQETQYF	TGCGCCAGCAGCTTGAGAGGACAGTACCAAGAGACCCAGTACTTC
TRBD1	-	TRBJ1-1	TRBV5-8	CASSLLLGQGYIGEAFF	TGTGCCAGCAGCCTTTTACTGGGACAGGGATATATTGGTGAAGCTTTCTTT
TRBD1	-	TRBJ2-2	TRBV7-3	CASSLTSSRAGGVGELFF	TGTGCCAGCAGCTTAACATCGAGCCGGGCAGGGGGCGTCGGGGAGCTGTTTTTT
TRBD2	-	TRBJ2-1	TRBV7-8	CASSLPPGTSPNNEQFF	TGTGCCAGCAGCTTACCTCCCGGGACTAGCCCAAACAATGAGCAGTTCTTC
-	once	TRBJ1-1	TRBV20-1	CSARTGIEAFF	TGCAGTGCAAGAACCGGGATTGAAGCTTTCTTT
-	once	TRBJ2-7	TRBV18	CASSPRQGNSYEQYF	TGTGCCAGCTCACCACGGCAGGGCAATTCCTACGAGCAGTACTTC
-	once	TRBJ2-1	TRBV19	CASSVNRDFNNEQFF	TGTGCCAGTAGTGTCAACCGGGACTTCAACAATGAGCAGTTCTTC
TRBD1	-	TRBJ1-6	TRBV7-9	CASSLGPGGTESLHF	TGTGCCAGCAGCTTAGGCCCAGGGGGAACCGAGTCCCTCCACTTT
TRBD1	-	TRBJ1-2	TRBV10-2	CASSGGGQGHTIYGYTF	TGCGCCAGCAGTGGTGGGGGACAGGGCCATACTATCTATGGCTACACCTTC
-	-	TRBJ1-2	TRBV12-5	CASGLVHGDGYTF	TGTGCTAGTGGTTTGGTACACGGGGATGGCTACACCTTC
TRBD2	-	TRBJ2-7	TRBV30	CAWSPPGLAGRYEQYF	TGTGCCTGGAGTCCGCCCGGGCTAGCGGGGAGATACGAGCAGTACTTC
-	-	TRBJ1-6	TRBV4-1	CASSQVYSRGNSNSPLHF	TGCGCCAGCAGCCAAGTATACTCCAGGGGAAACTCGAATTCACCCCTCCACTTT
-	-	TRBJ1-2	TRBV2	CASNRDTDYGYTF	TGTGCCAGCAACCGGGACACCGACTATGGCTACACCTTC
-	-	TRBJ1-5	TRBV24-1	CATSESGLEQPQHF	TGTGCCACCAGTGAATCTGGGCTTGAGCAGCCCCAGCATTTT
-	-	TRBJ2-1	TRBV11-2	CASSFLRRRSSYNEQFF	TGTGCCAGCAGCTTTCTTCGGAGGCGAAGCTCCTACAATGAGCAGTTCTTC
-	once	TRBJ1-2	TRBV15	CATSRDPPKTETYGYTF	TGTGCCACCAGCAGAGATCCTCCTAAGACAGAAACCTATGGCTACACCTTC
-	few	TRBJ1-1	TRBV28	CASSYPGLMNTEAFF	TGTGCCAGCAGTTACCCCGGACTTATGAACACTGAAGCTTTCTTT
TRBD2	many	TRBJ2-7	TRBV10-3	CAITLTSGASYEQYF	TGTGCCATCACCCTGACTAGCGGGGCTTCCTACGAGCAGTACTTC
-	-	TRBJ1-5	TRBV3-1/TRBV3-2	CASSQDAHSGQPQHF	TGTGCCAGCAGCCAAGACGCGCACTCGGGACAGCCCCAGCATTTT
-	-	TRBJ2-3	TRBV18	CASSLSRTDTQYF	TGTGCCAGCTCACTGTCTCGCACAGATACGCAGTATTTT
TRBD1	-	TRBJ1-5	TRBV19	CASSSWTGDSNQPQHF	TGTGCCAGTAGTTCATGGACAGGAGATAGCAATCAGCCCCAGCATTTT
-	-	TRBJ1-6	TRBV28	CASSLWGGVRNSPLHF	TGTGCCAGCAGTTTATGGGGGGGGGTTAGGAATTCACCCCTCCACTTT
-	-	TRBJ1-5	TRBV28	CASSLSLGGHQPQHF	TGTGCCAGCAGTTTATCCCTGGGGGGGCATCAGCCCCAGCATTTT
-	-	TRBJ1-5	TRBV27	CASSSRTHQPQHF	TGTGCCAGCAGTTCCAGGACACACCAGCCCCAGCATTTT
TRBD1	-	TRBJ1-4	TRBV25-1	CASGDSSSGEKLFF	TGTGCCAGCGGGGACAGCTCCTCGGGTGAAAAACTGTTTTTT
-	-	TRBJ2-3	TRBV30	CAWSPDSLDTQYF	TGTGCCTGGAGCCCGGACAGTTTAGATACGCAGTATTTT